The clone carrying this T cell receptor beta chain appeared a single time. The data derive from a study of shared T cell receptors in the human thymus. The assay was immunoSEQ multiplex PCR, and TCRdb's table has in-frame clones only and misses some. The data show about 660,000 clones, with roughly 90% seen just once and 0.0095% to 0.012% held by the top ten. There are 17 residues in the CDR3. The V gene end was trimmed by 4 bases and the J gene end by 7 bases; junction bases not matched to a gene: 16. CDR1 MNHEY and CDR2 SMNVEV come from the germline V gene (reference sequence). These data also featured in a second study, about human thymus T cells.

The rearrangement uses TRBV27 and TRBJ2-3; the match to TRBD1 covers 8 bases. Sequenced input: thymocytes. The receptor comes from a boy younger than two with a congenital heart defect. CDR3 loop: CASSCSGGLPAWNTQYF. The CDR3, as DNA: TGTGCCAGCAGTTGTTCAGGGGGCCTCCCGGCGTGGAATACGCAGTATTTT.